The clone carrying this T cell receptor (beta chain) was seen many times. V dropped 10 bases and J dropped 4; count of bases not matched to a gene: 19. Germline CDR1 reads MNHNS; CDR2 reads SASEGT. The CDR3 length is 16 residues. Amplification of TCR beta CDR3 regions used RNA as the template. Using the HTBI primer set, a first-round RT-PCR was run on the TCR CDR3. Using its own MiXCR run on the multiplex PCR reads, TCRdb lists one record per CDR3 protein. The sample shows a few hundred thousand distinct CDR3 sequences, roughly 14% of them seen only once. The source of the sample is a study of T cells in Graves' hyperthyroidism and ophthalmopathy.

The V and J genes are TRBV6-1 and TRBJ2-7; 7 nucleotides match TRBD2. This receptor was identified in a woman younger than 35 with Graves' hyperthyroidism. What was sequenced was blood. The CDR3: CATRRGGSILAYEQYF. The DNA of the CDR3 is TGTGCCACCCGGAGGGGCGGGAGCATTTTGGCGTACGAGCAGTACTTC.